These T cell receptor beta chains were read from a single sample in a study of T cell responses to AZD1222 COVID-19 vaccine. Clones were sequenced by immunoSEQ multiplex PCR, and TCRdb holds only the in-frame ones, with some missing. The sample gives under 150,000 clones, 80% to 90% of which show up once; approximately 26% is in the top ten. The sequencing used peripheral blood, collected 28 days after the second AZD1222 dose. The source of these receptors is an adult who received the AZD1222 COVID-19 vaccine. The CDR3 runs from the conserved cysteine through the conserved F or W. The D gene is left open where the match is weak.

.	TRBV5-5	TRBJ1-2	CASSPTGGGYTF	TGTGCCAGCAGCCCTACGGGCGGTGGCTACACCTTC
TRBD1	TRBV6-6	TRBJ1-2	CASSYGTGTPNGYTF	TGTGCCAGCAGTTATGGGACAGGGACTCCGAATGGCTACACCTTC
.	TRBV19	TRBJ1-4	CATPGAQYPATNEKLFF	TGTGCCACCCCTGGGGCCCAGTATCCCGCAACTAATGAAAAACTGTTTTTT
TRBD1	TRBV9	TRBJ2-7	CASSVDGTGAGEQYF	TGTGCCAGCAGCGTAGATGGGACAGGGGCGGGCGAGCAGTACTTC
.	TRBV5-5	TRBJ2-7	CASSSDGSSYEQYF	TGTGCCAGCAGTTCGGACGGTAGCTCCTACGAGCAGTACTTC
.	TRBV2	TRBJ2-1	CASLGTLGYNEQFF	TGTGCCAGCCTGGGGACCCTCGGGTACAATGAGCAGTTCTTC
.	TRBV2	TRBJ1-3	CASVTQMGGNTIYF	TGTGCCAGTGTGACCCAAATGGGAGGAAACACCATATATTTT
TRBD1	TRBV10-3	TRBJ1-2	CAISPQGGTGYTF	TGTGCCATCTCACCCCAGGGGGGTACGGGCTACACCTTC
.	TRBV11-2	TRBJ2-1	CASSRRGVGYYNEQFF	TGTGCCAGCAGCCGCAGGGGAGTGGGGTACTACAATGAGCAGTTCTTC
.	TRBV18	TRBJ1-1	CASSPLKTGTTTEAFF	TGTGCCAGCTCACCACTCAAAACCGGGACAACCACCGAAGCTTTCTTT
.	TRBV18	TRBJ2-5	CASSRASDETQYF	TGTGCCAGCTCACGGGCCTCCGATGAGACCCAGTACTTC
TRBD2	TRBV18	TRBJ2-7	CASSLAGGTYEQYF	TGTGCCAGCTCACTAGCGGGGGGGACCTACGAGCAGTACTTC
TRBD1	TRBV4-3	TRBJ2-3	CASSQGSGQGSADTQYF	TGCGCCAGCAGCCAGGGATCGGGACAGGGGAGCGCAGATACGCAGTATTTT
TRBD1	TRBV9	TRBJ1-1	CASSVGGQGAGSTEAFF	TGTGCCAGCAGCGTAGGGGGACAGGGGGCAGGCAGCACTGAAGCTTTCTTT
.	TRBV24-1	TRBJ2-2	CATRGTSDGELFF	TGTGCCACCAGAGGGACATCCGACGGGGAGCTGTTTTTT
.	TRBV5-1	TRBJ2-1	CASSMLESLYNEQFF	TGCGCCAGCAGCATGTTGGAGTCTCTCTACAATGAGCAGTTCTTC